Listed below are T cell receptor beta chains from one sample, sequenced in a study of cytomegalovirus exposure and HLA in healthy donors. Generated by immunoSEQ multiplex PCR, the TCRdb table keeps only in-frame clones and is missing some. The profile covers about 120,000 clones, with about 80% appearing a single time and approximately 28% taken by the ten largest. The material sequenced was PBMCs. Receptors were obtained from a man between 60 and 75 years old in good health and CMV-seropositive. CDR3s include the opening cysteine and the closing phenylalanine or tryptophan. D genes are given only for firm matches. Clone size, where shown, is once, few, many, or a class for clones that have expanded.

j_gene | abundance | d_gene | v_gene | CDR3nt | CDR3aa
TRBJ1-2 | - | TRBD1 | TRBV28 | TGTGCCAGCAGTTTAGCCCGACAGGGGGCAGGTAACTATGGCTACACCTTC | CASSLARQGAGNYGYTF
TRBJ1-5 | - | TRBD1 | TRBV6-5 | TGTGCCAGCAGTGGGACAGGGCTCAATCAGCCCCAGCATTTT | CASSGTGLNQPQHF
TRBJ1-2 | - | - | TRBV2 | TGTGCCAGCAGCGGGACATGGAACTATGGCTACACCTTC | CASSGTWNYGYTF
TRBJ2-5 | - | TRBD2 | TRBV28 | TGTGCCAGCAGTCCAGGACTAGCGGGAGGCCGGTGGCGAGAGACCCAGTACTTC | CASSPGLAGGRWRETQYF
TRBJ2-7 | - | - | TRBV9 | TGTGCCAGCAGCCTCAGGCAGTGGTCCTACGAGCAGTACTTC | CASSLRQWSYEQYF
TRBJ2-1 | - | - | TRBV5-1 | TGCGCCAGCAGAAAAACCGGAGTCGCTGAGCAGTTCTTC | CASRKTGVAEQFF
TRBJ2-5 | - | TRBD1 | TRBV14 | TGTGCCAGCAGCCAAACCACAGGGGCGAGAGGAGAGACCCAGTACTTC | CASSQTTGARGETQYF
TRBJ2-1 | few | - | TRBV6-5 | TGTGCCAGCAGTTACTGGAGAACGGGGGATGAGCAGTTCTTC | CASSYWRTGDEQFF
TRBJ2-1 | - | - | TRBV2 | TGTGCCAGCAGTGAGAACCAAAGCGATGAGCAGTTCTTC | CASSENQSDEQFF
TRBJ1-2 | - | TRBD1 | TRBV5-1 | TGCGCCAGCAGCTTGGGGGGGACAGGGAACTATGGCTACACCTTC | CASSLGGTGNYGYTF
TRBJ1-6 | - | - | TRBV30 | TGTGCCTGGAGTGCCCGGGGGGGGGAAGGCTCACCCCTCCACTTT | CAWSARGGEGSPLHF
TRBJ1-1 | once | TRBD1 | TRBV11-2 | TGTGCCAGCAGCTTACGTCCGGGACAGGGGGCTCTGAACACTGAAGCTTTCTTT | CASSLRPGQGALNTEAFF
TRBJ2-5 | - | TRBD1 | TRBV5-4 | TGTGCCAGCAGCCCTGGGACAGCACGAGAGACCCAGTACTTC | CASSPGTARETQYF
TRBJ1-2 | few | - | TRBV6-1 | TGTGCCAGCAGTGAACGGGGGGAGGCAGTTTGGGTGACCAGCTACACCTTC | CASSERGEAVWVTSYTF
TRBJ2-3 | - | TRBD1 | TRBV5-1 | TGCGCCAGCAGCTTGACAGGGGGAAGAGGAGATACGCAGTATTTT | CASSLTGGRGDTQYF
TRBJ2-7 | - | TRBD1 | TRBV27 | TGTGCCAGCAGACGACAGGGTGCTTACGAGCAGTACTTC | CASRRQGAYEQYF
TRBJ1-5 | - | TRBD1 | TRBV2 | TGTGCCAGCAGTGAAGCGGGACAGCGCAATCAGCCCCAGCATTTT | CASSEAGQRNQPQHF
TRBJ1-1 | - | TRBD1 | TRBV6-6 | TGTGCCAGCAGCTCGGACAGGGGGAACACTGAAGCTTTCTTT | CASSSDRGNTEAFF
TRBJ2-7 | once | TRBD2 | TRBV28 | TGTGCCAGCAGTTCCCCACTAGCGGGAACGGGCGAGCAGTACTTC | CASSSPLAGTGEQYF
TRBJ1-6 | - | - | TRBV7-9 | TGTTCCAGCAGCTTACGCACGGGGAGAGTATGGAATTCACCCCTCCACTTT | CSSSLRTGRVWNSPLHF
TRBJ2-3 | - | TRBD2 | TRBV11-2 | TGTGCCAGCAGCATACTAGCGGGAGGGCCAGATACGCAGTATTTT | CASSILAGGPDTQYF
TRBJ2-5 | - | TRBD1 | TRBV5-1 | TGCGCCAGCAGCTTGGCCGCGACAGGGGACGAGACCCAGTACTTC | CASSLAATGDETQYF
TRBJ2-7 | - | TRBD2 | TRBV5-6 | TGTGCCAGCAGCTTGCGGGGGGATTACGAGCAGTACTTC | CASSLRGDYEQYF
TRBJ2-6 | - | - | TRBV28 | TGTGCCAGCATGCTCGCGGGCGCGGCTGGGGCCAACGTCCTGACTTTC | CASMLAGAAGANVLTF
TRBJ2-2 | - | - | TRBV6-1 | TGTGCCAGCAGTTCTTTTCCCGGGGAGCTGTTTTTT | CASSSFPGELFF
TRBJ1-5 | - | - | TRBV14 | TGTGCCAGCTCTACAGGAAGAAATCAGCCCCAGCATTTT | CASSTGRNQPQHF
TRBJ1-1 | - | - | TRBV15 | TGTGCCACCAGCAGAGAACAGCTTATGAACACTGAAGCTTTCTTT | CATSREQLMNTEAFF
TRBJ2-7 | - | - | TRBV27 | TGTGCCAGCAGACTTACAGGGAGGGTTTCCGAGCAGTACTTC | CASRLTGRVSEQYF
TRBJ2-1 | - | TRBD1 | TRBV5-5 | TGTGCCAGCAGCCCAAGACAGGGGGCTTTGAAGGATGAGCAGTTCTTC | CASSPRQGALKDEQFF
TRBJ2-2 | - | - | TRBV5-1 | TGCGCCAGCAGTCCACTGACTTTCACCGGGGAGCTGTTTTTT | CASSPLTFTGELFF
TRBJ2-3 | - | TRBD2 | TRBV7-9 | TGTGCCAGCAGCTTAAGACTAGCGGGAGCGTTAGATACGCAGTATTTT | CASSLRLAGALDTQYF
TRBJ1-6 | - | - | TRBV6-1 | TGTGCCAGCAGTGAGCGGGGGAACTCACCCCTCCACTTT | CASSERGNSPLHF
TRBJ2-2 | - | TRBD1 | TRBV14 | TGTGCCAGCAGCCCCCAAAAACCCGCGACAGGGTCTACCTTTCGTTCGGCCGGGGAGCTGTTTTTT | CASSPQKPATGSTFRSAGELFF
TRBJ1-1 | - | - | TRBV27 | TGTGCCAGCAGTCCGTTCCGGACAGACTATAACACTGAAGCTTTCTTT | CASSPFRTDYNTEAFF
TRBJ2-5 | - | - | TRBV18 | TGTGCCAGCTCACCAGGGACAAGCCAAGAGACCCAGTACTTC | CASSPGTSQETQYF
TRBJ1-4 | - | - | TRBV2 | TGTGCCAGCAGTGATGCGGGGGGCTCTGAAAAACTGTTTTTT | CASSDAGGSEKLFF
TRBJ1-5 | - | - | TRBV19 | TGTGCCAGTAGTATAGATCGTCTGGACAACGATCAGCCCCAGCATTTT | CASSIDRLDNDQPQHF
TRBJ2-2 | few | - | TRBV5-4 | TGTGCCAGCAGCTTGGCGCCGACTACCGGGGAGCTGTTTTTT | CASSLAPTTGELFF
TRBJ1-1 | - | - | TRBV5-1 | TGCGCCAGCAGCTTGGCGACGGGTGGGACTGAAGCTTTCTTT | CASSLATGGTEAFF
TRBJ2-3 | - | TRBD1 | TRBV2 | TGTGCCAGCAGTAAGGACAGGGCTAGCACAGATACGCAGTATTTT | CASSKDRASTDTQYF
TRBJ1-2 | once | - | TRBV9 | TGTGCCAGCAGCGTGACAGGAGCTAACTATGGCTACACCTTC | CASSVTGANYGYTF